Presented here are 9 T cell receptor beta chains from one specimen sequenced in a study of blood T cell repertoires in COVID-19. Measured with immunoSEQ multiplex PCR; TCRdb has only the in-frame clones, and not every one. Found here are some 65,000 clones, around 85% of them singletons; the top ten hold 16%. Sequenced material: peripheral blood. These receptors were obtained from a man aged 35-49 years with COVID-19, enrolled during active disease.

V and J are TRBV18 and TRBJ1-4; D uncertain. V lost 2 bases to trimming and J lost 0 bases, with 7 bases between them. The CDR3 runs to 15 residues. Germline CDR1 and CDR2: KGHSH and LQKENI. The CDR3 sequence: CASSPRRATNEKLFF. For the CDR3, the DNA is TGTGCCAGCTCACCAAGGAGAGCAACTAATGAAAAACTGTTTTTT. Using reference TRBV18 and TRBJ1-4 for the parts outside the CDR3, the full variable domain is NAGVMQNPRHLVRRRGQEARLRCSPMKGHSHVYWYRQLPEEGLKFMVYLQKENIIDESGMPKERFSAEFPKEGPSILRIQQVVRGDSAAYFCASSPRRATNEKLFFGSGTQLSVL.

The J gene is TRBJ2-2, the V gene TRBV19; possible D gene TRBD2, 7 bases. Trimming left V 6 bases short and J 4 bases short, with 15 bases between. Per germline, CDR1 LNHDA and CDR2 SQIVND (reference sequence). CDR3 length: 15 amino acids. CDR3 amino acids: CASRPQGLSTGELFF. The DNA for the CDR3 is TGTGCCAGTAGACCACAGGGACTAAGCACCGGGGAGCTGTTTTTT.

V is TRBV6-5 and J is TRBJ2-1; the match to TRBD2 covers 11 bases. The CDR3 spans 15 residues. Germline assignment: CDR1 MNHEY and CDR2 SVGAGI. The trim removed 5 bases at V and 4 bases at J, leaving 4 bases unmatched. DNA of the CDR3: TGTGCCAGCAGTCTAGCGGGGGGACAGTACAATGAGCAGTTCTTC. Translation gives CASSLAGGQYNEQFF.

The chain uses TRBV2 and TRBJ1-5; D may be TRBD1 (5 bases). The CDR3 contains 14 residues. The V gene lost 2 bases and the J gene lost 4 bases, with 9 bases spanning the gap. CDR1 is SNHLY and CDR2 is FYNNEI in the germline V gene. CDR3 amino acids: CASSELAGNQPQHF. The CDR3 region has the DNA TGTGCCAGCAGTGAATTGGCAGGGAATCAGCCCCAGCATTTT.

The chain uses TRBV28 and TRBJ1-2, with D tentatively TRBD1 (6 bases). Trimming cost V 3 bases and J 4 bases, with 12 bases left between them. The CDR3 is 14 residues long. Germline assignment: CDR1 MDHEN and CDR2 SYDVKM. The CDR3, as DNA: TGTGCCAGCAGTTTGGACAGCTCTCCCTATGGCTACACCTTC. Its translation is CASSLDSSPYGYTF.

V gene TRBV6-5 combines with J gene TRBJ2-5; D remains unclear. This CDR3 has 12 amino acids. Per germline, CDR1 MNHEY and CDR2 SVGAGI. V gave up 7 bases and J gave up 4 bases, with 10 bases separating them. The chain's CDR3 is CASTAVGETQYF. As DNA, the CDR3 is TGTGCCAGCACTGCGGTTGGAGAGACCCAGTACTTC.

The V gene is TRBV5-1, the J gene TRBJ2-5; 7 bases line up with TRBD1. With 4 bases clipped from V and 5 bases from J, the junction kept 20 bases outside the gene matches. CDR1 and CDR2 from the germline V gene are SGHRS and YFSETQ. This CDR3 comprises 18 residues. CDR3 loop: CASSDPTKPNRGKETQYF. The CDR3 bases are TGCGCCAGCAGCGACCCAACAAAGCCAAACAGGGGCAAGGAGACCCAGTACTTC.

This clone was recorded once. The chain has TRBV19 and TRBJ1-2; the D is unclear. Germline V gives CDR1 LNHDA, CDR2 SQIVND (reference sequence). The CDR3 runs to 13 residues. Trimming cost V 1 base and J 7 bases, with 10 bases left between them. CDR3 sequence reads: CASSIAQAGGYTF. CDR3 nucleotides: TGTGCCAGTAGTATAGCCCAGGCCGGTGGCTACACCTTC.

V is TRBV3-1 (or the pseudogene TRBV3-2) and J is TRBJ2-1, with 11 bases aligning to TRBD2. Germline CDR1 LGHDT, CDR2 YNNKEL (reference sequence). The CDR3 is 15 residues long. Losses at the gene ends were 0 bases for V and 14 bases for J; bases not matched to a gene: 9. CDR3 amino acids: CASSQDLTSGGPEFF. CDR3 in DNA: TGTGCCAGCAGCCAAGATTTAACTAGCGGGGGCCCCGAGTTCTTC.